This T cell receptor beta chain was recovered during a study of blood T cell repertoires in COVID-19. Study summary: Samples taken during acute and convalescent COVID-19 were collected in the United States, Italy and Spain. PBMCs, B-cell-depleted T cells, or T cells provided the cDNA or gDNA that made up the material.

Assay: immunoSEQ multiplex PCR; the TCRdb copy retains only in-frame clones and omits some. The table has more than 250,000 clones, around 85% seen once. The junction had 1 base not matched to a gene; V was cut back by 4 bases and J by 4 bases. Germline V gives CDR1 SGHAT, CDR2 FQNNGV. This CDR3 is 14 amino acids long. The sample taken for sequencing was peripheral blood. The sequence was obtained from a woman between 25 and 40 years old who had recovered from COVID-19. This rearrangement joins TRBV11-2 to TRBJ2-3; 11 bases are shared with TRBD2. The CDR3 region is CASSSTSGADTQYF. In DNA form, the CDR3 reads TGTGCCAGCAGCTCGACTAGCGGGGCAGATACGCAGTATTTT.